This T cell receptor beta chain was profiled in a study of identical twins. Turning to this clonotype: Its matching antigen is unknown.

TCRdb independently ran MiXCR on the 5' RACE reads; one entry per CDR3 protein. The table records about 900,000 distinct CDR3 sequences, around an eighth of them present only once. Study-level results: Insertion counts were lower in abundant cord blood beta clonotypes, a trend that memory repertoires did not show.

CDR1 and CDR2 from the germline V gene are SGHRS and YFSETQ. CDR3 size: 14 residues. V dropped 1 base and J dropped 5; count of bases not matched to a gene: 5. These data also featured in a second study, about yellow fever vaccine responses in identical twins.

The chain employs TRBV5-1 and TRBJ2-5, with TRBD1 matching over 7 bases. The source of this sequence is a woman under 30 in good health. Sequencing was carried out using PBMCs. CDR3: CASSLQTGMETQYF. The CDR3, as DNA: TGCGCCAGCAGCTTGCAGACAGGGATGGAGACCCAGTACTTC.